These T cell receptor beta chains were read from a single sample in a study of Ad26.COV2.S vaccination and SARS-CoV-2 variants. The repertoire was sequenced with immunoSEQ multiplex PCR; TCRdb's copy has only in-frame clones and lacks some. The data contain 200,000 to 250,000 clones, approximately 87% of them singletons. The sequencing here drew on peripheral blood, taken in a trial of Ad26.COV2.S vaccine versus placebo. These receptors originate from a person between 18 and 65 years old who received the Ad26.COV2.S COVID-19 vaccine or a placebo. CDR3s include the opening cysteine and the closing phenylalanine or tryptophan. D genes are given only for firm matches. Expanded clones get a size class; other rows say once, few or many, or leave the size out.

D gene | clone size | J gene | V gene | CDR3 DNA | CDR3 protein
. | once | TRBJ2-2 | TRBV29-1 | TGCAGCGTTGAATTGGGGGGCAAGACCGGGGAGCTGTTTTTT | CSVELGGKTGELFF
TRBD2 | . | TRBJ2-7 | TRBV20-1 | TGCAGTGCTAGTTCCACCGAGCGGGGCCGGGCCTACGAGCAGTACTTC | CSASSTERGRAYEQYF
. | . | TRBJ2-3 | TRBV11-1 | TGTGCCAGCAGCTTATACGGTCCCCGGGGAGATACGCAGTATTTT | CASSLYGPRGDTQYF
TRBD1 | . | TRBJ1-4 | TRBV7-9 | TGTGCCAGCAGCTTATATATACACGGGACAGCGGATGAAAAACTGTTTTTT | CASSLYIHGTADEKLFF
. | . | TRBJ2-5 | TRBV20-1 | TGCAGTGCTAAGGCAGAAGAGACCCAGTACTTC | CSAKAEETQYF
TRBD1 | . | TRBJ1-6 | TRBV18 | TGTGCCAGCTCACCGTACGGACAGGGTATCGATTCACCCCTCCACTTT | CASSPYGQGIDSPLHF
. | . | TRBJ1-1 | TRBV6-6 | TGTGCCAGCAGTTACGGCTCAATGGGTACTGAAGCTTTCTTT | CASSYGSMGTEAFF
TRBD2 | . | TRBJ2-2 | TRBV3-1/TRBV3-2 | TGTGCCAGCAGCCGGATAAGACTAGCCTTTTTCCCCGGGGAGCTGTTTTTT | CASSRIRLAFFPGELFF
TRBD2 | . | TRBJ2-7 | TRBV28 | TGTGCCAGCAGTTTGGGGAGGGGAGCGGGCTACGAGCAGTACTTC | CASSLGRGAGYEQYF
TRBD1 | . | TRBJ1-1 | TRBV25-1 | TGTGCCAGCAGTGAAACAGGGGGTATGGGGGCCACTGAAGCTTTCTTT | CASSETGGMGATEAFF
. | . | TRBJ2-5 | TRBV7-9 | TGTGCCAGCAGCTTAAAAGAGACCCAGTACTTC | CASSLKETQYF
. | . | TRBJ1-1 | TRBV6-6 | TGTACCAGCACTCGGACCGCGAACACTGAAGCTTTCTTT | CTSTRTANTEAFF
TRBD2 | . | TRBJ2-1 | TRBV19 | TGTGCCAGTAGCCCCCGGGGTAGCGGGGGAAACAATGAGCAGTTCTTC | CASSPRGSGGNNEQFF
. | few | TRBJ1-1 | TRBV18 | TGTGCCAGCTCACCAGTAACAGAGTACGGTCGAACTGAAGCTTTCTTT | CASSPVTEYGRTEAFF
. | . | TRBJ1-2 | TRBV4-3 | TGCGCCAGCAGCCAAGAAAGGGGCGACTATGGCTACACCTTC | CASSQERGDYGYTF
. | . | TRBJ2-2 | TRBV30 | TGTGCCTGGGGCCCAGGGGCGCTGAACACCGGGGAGCTGTTTTTT | CAWGPGALNTGELFF
TRBD1 | once | TRBJ2-1 | TRBV30 | TGTGCCTGGAGTGTACAGGGGATAAATGAGCAGTTCTTC | CAWSVQGINEQFF
TRBD1 | . | TRBJ1-5 | TRBV6-5 | TGTGCCAGCAGCCTCAGCGACAGGGCCAATCAGCCCCAGCATTTT | CASSLSDRANQPQHF
. | . | TRBJ1-1 | TRBV10-3 | TGTGCCATCAGTGAGTCGGCGGCGAAAGCTTTCTTT | CAISESAAKAFF
TRBD2 | . | TRBJ2-5 | TRBV6-2/TRBV6-3 | TGTGCCAGCAGTTCCGGGACTAGCTATTCCGGGGGGTTAATGGAAGAGACCCAGTACTTC | CASSSGTSYSGGLMEETQYF
. | . | TRBJ2-3 | TRBV7-2 | TGTGCCAGCAGCCCGGACCAGGGAAGAGATACGCAGTATTTT | CASSPDQGRDTQYF
TRBD1 | . | TRBJ2-7 | TRBV19 | TGTGCCAGTCAGGGACAGGGAACAGGTCAGGGCGAGCAGTACTTC | CASQGQGTGQGEQYF
. | . | TRBJ2-2 | TRBV27 | TGTGCCAGCAGTCCCCATCCCGGCGGGGAGCTGTTTTTT | CASSPHPGGELFF
TRBD2 | . | TRBJ2-1 | TRBV2 | TGTGCCAGCAGTGAAGGGCCTAGCGGCTCCTACAATGAGCAGTTCTTC | CASSEGPSGSYNEQFF
. | . | TRBJ2-5 | TRBV7-2 | TGTGCCAGCAGCTTAGGCTCGGGGTACCAAGAGACCCAGTACTTC | CASSLGSGYQETQYF
. | few | TRBJ2-7 | TRBV19 | TGTGCCAGTAGTAAGGGACCCCCGCGCGAGCAGTACTTC | CASSKGPPREQYF
. | . | TRBJ2-7 | TRBV6-5 | TGTGCCAGCAGTTACTCTGTCGGCTACGAGCAGTACTTC | CASSYSVGYEQYF
TRBD2 | . | TRBJ2-1 | TRBV6-2/TRBV6-3 | TGTGCCAGCAGTTACTCTGGACTAGCGGGGGGAAGCTCCTACAATGAGCAGTTCTTC | CASSYSGLAGGSSYNEQFF
. | . | TRBJ2-2 | TRBV27 | TGTGCCAGCAGTTTTTCAGGGAACACCGGGGAGCTGTTTTTT | CASSFSGNTGELFF
. | . | TRBJ2-7 | TRBV20-1 | TGCAGTGCTAGTGGGTGGCAGGTGGATGACGAGCAGTACTTC | CSASGWQVDDEQYF
TRBD1 | . | TRBJ1-4 | TRBV5-1 | TGCGCCAGCAGCCTAAACAGGGGATTAAATGAAAAACTGTTTTTT | CASSLNRGLNEKLFF